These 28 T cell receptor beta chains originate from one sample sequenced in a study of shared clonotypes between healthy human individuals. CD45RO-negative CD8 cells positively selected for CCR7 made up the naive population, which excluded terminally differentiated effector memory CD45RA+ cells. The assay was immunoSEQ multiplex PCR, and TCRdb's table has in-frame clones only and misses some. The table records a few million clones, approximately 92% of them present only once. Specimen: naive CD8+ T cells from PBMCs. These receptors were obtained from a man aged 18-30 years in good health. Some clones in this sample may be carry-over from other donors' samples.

CDR3 protein: CASSLSGSYNEQFF. CDR3 coding DNA: TGCGCCAGCAGCCTTAGCGGGAGCTACAATGAGCAGTTCTTC. The rearrangement links TRBV4-1 to TRBJ2-1; TRBD2 aligns across 9 bases. This CDR3 region has 14 residues. Germline V gene data show CDR1 as MGHRA and CDR2 as YSYEKL. The V and J ends lost 4 bases and 3 bases, in that order; junction bases with no gene match: 1.

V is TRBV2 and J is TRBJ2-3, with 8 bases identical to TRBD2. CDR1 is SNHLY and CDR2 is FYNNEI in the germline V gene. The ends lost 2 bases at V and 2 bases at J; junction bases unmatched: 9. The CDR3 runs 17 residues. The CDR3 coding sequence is TGTGCCAGCAGTGAAAGGGTTCGGGAGGGCCCCACAGATACGCAGTATTTT. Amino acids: CASSERVREGPTDTQYF. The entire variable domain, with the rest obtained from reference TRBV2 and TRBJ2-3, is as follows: EPEVTQTPSHQVTQMGQEVILRCVPISNHLYFYWYRQILGQKVEFLVSFYNNEISEKSEIFDDQFSVERPDGSNFTLKIRSTKLEDSAMYFCASSERVREGPTDTQYFGPGTRLTVL.

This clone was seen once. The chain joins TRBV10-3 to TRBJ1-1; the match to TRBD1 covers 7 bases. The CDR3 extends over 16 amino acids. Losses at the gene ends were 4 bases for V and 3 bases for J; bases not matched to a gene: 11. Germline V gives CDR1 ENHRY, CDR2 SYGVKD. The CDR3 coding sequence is TGTGCCATCAGTGGACCATTTACAGGGGAGGACACTGAAGCTTTCTTT. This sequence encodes CAISGPFTGEDTEAFF.

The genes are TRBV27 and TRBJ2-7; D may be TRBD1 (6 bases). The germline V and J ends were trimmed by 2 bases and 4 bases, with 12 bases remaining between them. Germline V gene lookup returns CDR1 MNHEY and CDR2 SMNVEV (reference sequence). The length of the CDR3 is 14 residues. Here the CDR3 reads CASSLAAGAYEQYF. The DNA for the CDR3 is TGTGCCAGCAGTTTAGCCGCAGGGGCTTACGAGCAGTACTTC.

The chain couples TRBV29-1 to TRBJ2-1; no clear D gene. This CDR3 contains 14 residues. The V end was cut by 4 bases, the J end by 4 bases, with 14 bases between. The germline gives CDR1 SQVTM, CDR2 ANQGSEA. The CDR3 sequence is CSVVLPLGYNEQFF. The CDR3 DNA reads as TGCAGCGTTGTTTTGCCTCTCGGGTACAATGAGCAGTTCTTC.

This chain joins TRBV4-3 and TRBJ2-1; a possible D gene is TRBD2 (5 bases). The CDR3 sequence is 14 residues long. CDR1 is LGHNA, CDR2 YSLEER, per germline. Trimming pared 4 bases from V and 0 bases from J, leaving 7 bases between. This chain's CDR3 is CASSPDSSYNEQFF. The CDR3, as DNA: TGCGCCAGCAGCCCGGACTCCTCCTACAATGAGCAGTTCTTC.

This CDR3 is CASSSRTGANYGYTF. CDR3 in DNA: TGTGCCAGCAGCTCCAGGACAGGGGCGAACTATGGCTACACCTTC. V is TRBV13 and J is TRBJ1-2, with 9 nucleotides matching TRBD1. The CDR3 sequence is 15 residues long. V trimming: 4 bases; J trimming: 2 bases; junction bases outside the gene matches: 5. Looked up from germline, CDR1 is PRHDT and CDR2 is FYEKMQ (reference sequence).

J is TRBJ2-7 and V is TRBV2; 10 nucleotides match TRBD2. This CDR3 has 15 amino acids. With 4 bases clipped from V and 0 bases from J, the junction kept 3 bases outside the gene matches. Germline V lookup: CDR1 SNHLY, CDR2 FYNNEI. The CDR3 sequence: CASSASSGSSYEQYF. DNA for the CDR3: TGTGCCAGCAGTGCCTCTAGCGGGAGCTCCTACGAGCAGTACTTC.

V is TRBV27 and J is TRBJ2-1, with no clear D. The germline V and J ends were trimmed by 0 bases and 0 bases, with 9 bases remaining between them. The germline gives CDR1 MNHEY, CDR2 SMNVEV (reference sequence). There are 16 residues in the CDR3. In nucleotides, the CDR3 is TGTGCCAGCAGTTTATCAAGAGGCACCTCCTACAATGAGCAGTTCTTC. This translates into CASSLSRGTSYNEQFF.

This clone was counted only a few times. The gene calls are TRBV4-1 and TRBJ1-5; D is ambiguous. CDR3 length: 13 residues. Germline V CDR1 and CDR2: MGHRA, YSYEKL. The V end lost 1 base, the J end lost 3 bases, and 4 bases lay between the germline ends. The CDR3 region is CASSQGYNQPQHF. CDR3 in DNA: TGCGCCAGCAGCCAAGGGTACAATCAGCCCCAGCATTTT.

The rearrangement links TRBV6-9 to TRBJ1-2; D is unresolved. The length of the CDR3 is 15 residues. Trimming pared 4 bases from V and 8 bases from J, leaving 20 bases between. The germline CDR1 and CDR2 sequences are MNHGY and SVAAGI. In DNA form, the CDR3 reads TGTGCCAGCAGTTCCAACCAAGGAAGCGGCTCAGGCTACACCTTC. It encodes CASSSNQGSGSGYTF.

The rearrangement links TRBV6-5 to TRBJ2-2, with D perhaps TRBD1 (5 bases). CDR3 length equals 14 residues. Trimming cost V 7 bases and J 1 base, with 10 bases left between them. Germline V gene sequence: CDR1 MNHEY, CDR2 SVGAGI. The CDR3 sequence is CASNYDRNTGELFF. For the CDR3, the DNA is TGTGCCAGCAACTACGACAGGAACACCGGGGAGCTGTTTTTT.

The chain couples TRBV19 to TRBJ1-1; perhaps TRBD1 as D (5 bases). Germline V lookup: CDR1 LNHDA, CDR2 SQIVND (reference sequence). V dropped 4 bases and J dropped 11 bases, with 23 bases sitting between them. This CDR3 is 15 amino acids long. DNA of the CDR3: TGTGCCAGTAGTACGCCCTGGGGCGGCGGCGGGGCGGCTTTCTTT. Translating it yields CASSTPWGGGGAAFF.

The CDR3 coding sequence is TGTGCCAGCAGCGTAGGTAGCGGGAGAGATACAAATACGCAGTATTTT. Translation: CASSVGSGRDTNTQYF. V usage is TRBV9 and J usage is TRBJ2-3; 9 positions agree with TRBD2. V trimming: 0 bases; J trimming: 7 bases; junction bases outside the gene matches: 9. Per germline, CDR1 SGDLS and CDR2 YYNGEE. The CDR3 is 16 residues long.

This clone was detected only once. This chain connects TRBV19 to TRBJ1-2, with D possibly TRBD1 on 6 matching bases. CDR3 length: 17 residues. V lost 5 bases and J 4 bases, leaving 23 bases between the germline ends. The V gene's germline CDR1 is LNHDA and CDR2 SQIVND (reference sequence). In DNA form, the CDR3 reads TGTGCCAGTAGTCCGTCACCACCGGACAGTGTAGGCTATGGCTACACCTTC. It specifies CASSPSPPDSVGYGYTF.

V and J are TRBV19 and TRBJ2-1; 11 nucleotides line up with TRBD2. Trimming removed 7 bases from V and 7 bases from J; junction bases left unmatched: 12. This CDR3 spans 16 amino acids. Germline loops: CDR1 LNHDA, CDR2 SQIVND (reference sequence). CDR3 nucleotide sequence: TGTGCCAGTACCCCCCTAGCGGGAGGTGGATGGAATGAGCAGTTCTTC. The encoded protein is CASTPLAGGGWNEQFF.

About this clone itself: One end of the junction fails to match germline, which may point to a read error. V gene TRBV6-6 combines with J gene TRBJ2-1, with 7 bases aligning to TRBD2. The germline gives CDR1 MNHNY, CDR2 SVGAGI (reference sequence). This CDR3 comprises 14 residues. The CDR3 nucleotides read TGTGCCAGCAGATACTTCGGACTAGAAGATGAGCAGTTCTTC. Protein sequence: CASRYFGLEDEQFF.

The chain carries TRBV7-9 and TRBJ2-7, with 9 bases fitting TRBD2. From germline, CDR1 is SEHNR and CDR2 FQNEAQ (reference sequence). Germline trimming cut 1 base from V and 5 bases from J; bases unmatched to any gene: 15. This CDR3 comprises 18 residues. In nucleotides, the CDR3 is TGTGCCAGCAGCTTAGAATATTACGAAGCGGGAGGCGACCACGAGCAGTACTTC. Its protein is CASSLEYYEAGGDHEQYF.

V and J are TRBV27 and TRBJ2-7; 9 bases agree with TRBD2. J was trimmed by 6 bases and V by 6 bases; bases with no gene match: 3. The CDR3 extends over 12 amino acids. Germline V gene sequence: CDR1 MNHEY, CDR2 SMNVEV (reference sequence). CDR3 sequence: CASSLAGAEQYF. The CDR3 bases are TGTGCCAGCAGCTTAGCGGGAGCCGAGCAGTACTTC.

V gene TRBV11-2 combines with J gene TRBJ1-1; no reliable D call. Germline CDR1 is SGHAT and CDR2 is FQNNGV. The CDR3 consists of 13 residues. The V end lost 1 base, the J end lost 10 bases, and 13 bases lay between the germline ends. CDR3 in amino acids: CASSLGLGAGAFF. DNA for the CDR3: TGTGCCAGCAGCTTAGGCCTGGGAGCGGGAGCTTTCTTT. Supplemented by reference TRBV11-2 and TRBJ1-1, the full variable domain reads EAGVAQSPRYKIIEKRQSVAFWCNPISGHATLYWYQQILGQGPKLLIQFQNNGVVDDSQLPKDRFSAERLKGVDSTLKIQPAKLEDSAVYLCASSLGLGAGAFFGQGTRLTVV.

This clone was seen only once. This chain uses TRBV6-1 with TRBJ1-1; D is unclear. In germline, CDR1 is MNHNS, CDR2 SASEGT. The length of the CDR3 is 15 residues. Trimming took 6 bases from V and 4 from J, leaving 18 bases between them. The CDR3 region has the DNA TGTGCCAGCAGCGGAAGACACGGAGCGTCCACTGAAGCTTTCTTT. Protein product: CASSGRHGASTEAFF.

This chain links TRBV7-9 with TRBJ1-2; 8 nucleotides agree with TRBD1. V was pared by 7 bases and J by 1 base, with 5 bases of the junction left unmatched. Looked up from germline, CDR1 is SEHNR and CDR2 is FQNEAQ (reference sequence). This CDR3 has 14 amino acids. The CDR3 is CASTLGQGNYGYTF. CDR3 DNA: TGTGCCAGCACCCTAGGACAGGGTAACTATGGCTACACCTTC.

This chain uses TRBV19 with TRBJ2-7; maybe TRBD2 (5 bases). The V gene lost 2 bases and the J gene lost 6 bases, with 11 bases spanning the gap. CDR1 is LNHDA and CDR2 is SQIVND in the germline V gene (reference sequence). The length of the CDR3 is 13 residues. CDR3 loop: CASSISRDGEQYF. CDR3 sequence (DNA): TGTGCCAGTAGTATATCCCGGGATGGCGAGCAGTACTTC.

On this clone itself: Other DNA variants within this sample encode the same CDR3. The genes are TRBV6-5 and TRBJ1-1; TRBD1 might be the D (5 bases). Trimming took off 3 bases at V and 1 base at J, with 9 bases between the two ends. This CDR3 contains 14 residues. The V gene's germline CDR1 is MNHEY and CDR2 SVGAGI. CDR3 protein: CASSYGQGNTEAFF. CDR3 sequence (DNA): TGTGCCAGCAGTTATGGGCAGGGGAACACTGAAGCTTTCTTT.

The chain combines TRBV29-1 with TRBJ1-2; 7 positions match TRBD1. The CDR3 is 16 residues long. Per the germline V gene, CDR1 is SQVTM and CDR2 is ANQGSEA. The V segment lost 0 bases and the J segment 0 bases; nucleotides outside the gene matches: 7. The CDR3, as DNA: TGCAGCGTTGAAGATCAGGAACAGGGGCCTAACTATGGCTACACCTTC. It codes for CSVEDQEQGPNYGYTF.

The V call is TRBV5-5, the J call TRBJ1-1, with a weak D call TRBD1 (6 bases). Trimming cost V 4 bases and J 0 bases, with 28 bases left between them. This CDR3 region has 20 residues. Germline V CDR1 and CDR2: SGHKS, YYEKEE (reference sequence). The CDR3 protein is CASSVQGHGFLSKVNTEAFF. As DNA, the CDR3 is TGTGCCAGCAGCGTCCAGGGACATGGTTTTCTAAGTAAGGTGAACACTGAAGCTTTCTTT. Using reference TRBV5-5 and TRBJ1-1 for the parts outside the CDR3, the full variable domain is DAGVTQSPTHLIKTRGQQVTLRCSPISGHKSVSWYQQVLGQGPQFIFQYYEKEERGRGNFPDRFSARQFPNYSSELNVNALLLGDSALYLCASSVQGHGFLSKVNTEAFFGQGTRLTVV.

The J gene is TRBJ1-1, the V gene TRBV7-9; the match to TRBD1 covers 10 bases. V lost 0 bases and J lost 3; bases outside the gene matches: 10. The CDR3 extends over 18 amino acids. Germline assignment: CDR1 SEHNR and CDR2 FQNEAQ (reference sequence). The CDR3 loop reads CASSLALGTGDRYTEAFF. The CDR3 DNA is TGTGCCAGCAGCTTAGCGTTAGGGACAGGGGATCGGTACACTGAAGCTTTCTTT.

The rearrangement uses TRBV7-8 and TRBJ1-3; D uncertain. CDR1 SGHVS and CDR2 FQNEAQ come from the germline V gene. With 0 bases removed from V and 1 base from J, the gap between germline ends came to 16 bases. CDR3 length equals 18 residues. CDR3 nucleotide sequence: TGTGCCAGCAGCTTAGCGACCATATATGGGATATCTGGAAACACCATATATTTT. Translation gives CASSLATIYGISGNTIYF.